The present entry profiles one T cell receptor beta chain with its context. The record originates from a study of blood T cell repertoires in COVID-19. The authors' processing: By means of reference gene primer amplification, nucleated cell counts were estimated. Sequencing used immunoSEQ multiplex PCR; TCRdb keeps in-frame clones, though not all of them. The DNA gave D and trimming, while V, J and clone size come from that table. Among over 200,000 clones, approximately 88% were seen once, and the ten largest hold 6.5%. Sequencing used peripheral blood. The TCR originated in a man between 60 and 75 years old who had recovered from COVID-19.

This CDR3 is CASSSGGGEQYF. The CDR3 DNA sequence: TGTGCCAGCAGCAGTGGCGGTGGGGAGCAGTACTTC. The rearrangement uses TRBV28 and TRBJ2-7; D call uncertain. CDR3 length equals 12 residues. V was pared by 6 bases and J by 7 bases, with 13 bases between. Looked up from germline, CDR1 is MDHEN and CDR2 is SYDVKM.